Below are 20 T cell receptor beta chains sequenced from a single sample in a study of T cell responses to AZD1222 COVID-19 vaccine. Generated by immunoSEQ multiplex PCR, the TCRdb table keeps only in-frame clones and is missing some. The sample includes more than 130,000 clones, less than 95% of them seen just once. The sample consisted of peripheral blood, taken on day 0 of AZD1222 vaccination. Receptors were obtained from an adult in good health.

The chain carries TRBV5-1 and TRBJ1-1, with a possible D match to TRBD1 (6 bases). The CDR3 covers 14 residues. CDR1 and CDR2 (germline): SGHRS, YFSETQ. Trimming removed 2 bases from V and 3 bases from J, with 11 bases in between. The CDR3: CASSLPGAHTEAFF. The CDR3 DNA reads TGCGCCAGCAGCTTACCAGGGGCTCACACTGAAGCTTTCTTT.

A few counts support this clone. V and J are TRBV5-8 and TRBJ2-1, with D tentatively TRBD2 (5 bases). The V gene's germline CDR1 is SGHTS and CDR2 YDEGEE. V was pared by 7 bases and J by 7 bases, with 27 bases between. The CDR3 extends over 17 amino acids. The CDR3 DNA reads as TGTGCCAGCGCGGCGGACCGGTGGCTAGCTGACGAGAATGAGCAGTTCTTC. This codes for CASAADRWLADENEQFF.

This chain connects TRBV14 to TRBJ1-2; D is uncertain. V was trimmed by 2 bases and J by 5 bases, leaving 12 bases between them. Looked up from germline, CDR1 is SGHDN and CDR2 is FVKESK. This CDR3 spans 14 amino acids. CDR3 region: CASSQIDGLYGYTF. The CDR3 nucleotides are TGTGCCAGCAGCCAAATTGACGGCCTATATGGCTACACCTTC.

This clone was found a few times. The gene calls are TRBV6-5 and TRBJ1-1, with 8 bases fitting TRBD1. Germline values: CDR1 MNHEY, CDR2 SVGAGI. After removal of 6 bases from V and 6 bases from J, the junction contained 9 bases not matched to a gene. This CDR3 is built from 14 residues. DNA of the CDR3: TGTGCCAGCAGGGACAGGGACCTTACACCTGAAGCTTTCTTT. Protein product: CASRDRDLTPEAFF.

The chain has TRBV29-1 and TRBJ2-3, with D tentatively TRBD1 or TRBD2 (5 bases each). The CDR3 is 16 amino acids. In germline, CDR1 is SQVTM, CDR2 ANQGSEA. V shed 5 bases and J shed 1 base, with 19 bases lying between them. The CDR3 region has the DNA TGCAGCGTTTGCCGGCTGGGGCTGAGGGGCACAGATACGCAGTATTTT. This gives the protein CSVCRLGLRGTDTQYF.

The CDR3 sequence: CASSERTGSSSYEQYF. The CDR3, as DNA: TGTGCCAGCAGTGAACGGACAGGGTCCTCTTCCTACGAGCAGTACTTC. This chain connects TRBV25-1 to TRBJ2-7; 8 nucleotides line up with TRBD1. Germline trimming cut 2 bases from V and 1 base from J; bases unmatched to any gene: 7. Germline-derived CDR1 and CDR2 are MGHDK and SYGVNS. This CDR3 has 16 amino acids.

V is TRBV27 and J is TRBJ2-1; 12 positions match TRBD2. With V trimmed by 2 bases and J by 8 bases, 1 base remained unmatched. In germline, CDR1 is MNHEY, CDR2 SMNVEV (reference sequence). The CDR3 is made up of 14 amino acids. CDR3 DNA: TGTGCCAGCAGTTTACTAGCGGGAGGGGATGAGCAGTTCTTC. Its translation: CASSLLAGGDEQFF.

This clone appeared once. The V call is TRBV19, the J call TRBJ1-2; 10 bases are shared with TRBD1. In germline, CDR1 is LNHDA, CDR2 SQIVND (reference sequence). V dropped 1 base and J dropped 6; count of bases not matched to a gene: 11. The CDR3 runs to 17 residues. CDR3 bases: TGTGCCAGTAGTATAGGGACAGGGGGTTTCGTTGAGGATGGCTACACCTTC. It codes for CASSIGTGGFVEDGYTF. Using reference TRBV19 and TRBJ1-2 for the parts outside the CDR3, the full variable domain is DGGITQSPKYLFRKEGQNVTLSCEQNLNHDAMYWYRQDPGQGLRLIYYSQIVNDFQKGDIAEGYSVSREKKESFPLTVTSAQKNPTAFYLCASSIGTGGFVEDGYTFGSGTRLTVV.

The rearrangement links TRBV6-5 to TRBJ2-7; D call uncertain. CDR1 is MNHEY, CDR2 SVGAGI, per germline. V was cut by 8 bases and J by 0 bases, with 14 bases left in between. The CDR3 covers 14 residues. Here the CDR3 reads CASRLAWSSYEQYF. As DNA, the CDR3 is TGTGCCAGCCGCCTCGCGTGGAGCTCCTACGAGCAGTACTTC.

This sequence joins TRBV4-1 and TRBJ1-1; maybe TRBD1 (6 bases). V lost 0 bases, J lost 1 base, and 9 bases lay in between. The length of the CDR3 is 15 residues. CDR1 and CDR2 (germline): MGHRA, YSYEKL. Here the CDR3 reads CASSQDRGPNTEAFF. DNA of the CDR3: TGCGCCAGCAGCCAAGACAGGGGCCCGAACACTGAAGCTTTCTTT.

The chain links TRBV2 to TRBJ2-3; 9 nucleotides align to TRBD1. The length of the CDR3 is 17 residues. Germline V gene data show CDR1 as SNHLY and CDR2 as FYNNEI. The V and J ends lost 2 bases and 3 bases, in that order; junction bases with no gene match: 9. The CDR3 reads CASSESWGQGGTDTQYF. The CDR3 nucleotides are TGTGCCAGCAGTGAATCGTGGGGACAGGGTGGTACAGATACGCAGTATTTT.

The chain links TRBV14 to TRBJ2-1; D remains ambiguous. V was pared by 6 bases and J by 5 bases, with 23 bases between. Germline CDR1 is SGHDN and CDR2 is FVKESK. The CDR3 extends over 17 amino acids. The CDR3 DNA is TGTGCCAGCAGTCCTTTCCTACGGGTGGATTTTGACAATGAGCAGTTCTTC. It is translated as CASSPFLRVDFDNEQFF.

V and J are TRBV5-6 and TRBJ2-7; D not resolved. CDR1 is SGHDT, CDR2 YYEEEE, per germline. The CDR3 has 12 amino acids. Trimming stripped 2 bases from V and 5 bases from J, with 8 bases between. The CDR3 loop is CASSFSPHEQYF. The CDR3 DNA reads as TGTGCCAGCAGCTTTTCCCCCCACGAGCAGTACTTC.

V and J are TRBV5-6 and TRBJ2-1; D call uncertain. Trimming left V 6 bases short and J 5 bases short, with 12 bases between. The CDR3 contains 13 residues. Germline V gives CDR1 SGHDT, CDR2 YYEEEE. DNA of the CDR3: TGTGCCAGCACCTTAGCCGTCGACAATGAGCAGTTCTTC. Protein product: CASTLAVDNEQFF.

This clone was seen a single time. The CDR3 protein is CASSQSAGGCLFF. CDR3 nucleotide sequence: TGCGCCAGCAGTCAATCGGCGGGGGGGTGTCTGTTTTTT. The chain employs TRBV23-1 and TRBJ1-4; D may be TRBD1 (5 bases). TRBV23-1 counts as an open reading frame of uncertain function. The germline V and J ends were trimmed by 0 bases and 14 bases, with 13 bases remaining between them. This CDR3 has 13 residues.

The rearrangement uses TRBV30 and TRBJ2-7; D ambiguous. The germline CDR1 and CDR2 sequences are GTSNPN and SVGIG (reference sequence). The CDR3 consists of 11 residues. The V and J ends lost 3 bases and 2 bases respectively, with 5 bases between them. DNA for the CDR3: TGTGCCTGGAGGCGGCCCTACGAGCAGTACTTC. The encoded protein is CAWRRPYEQYF.

The rearrangement links TRBV29-1 to TRBJ2-1; TRBD2 might be the D (5 bases). Trimming took 2 bases from V and 9 from J, leaving 14 bases between them. The CDR3 spans 13 residues. Per the germline V gene, CDR1 is SQVTM and CDR2 is ANQGSEA. The CDR3 spells CSVESGLDGEQFF. CDR3 DNA: TGCAGCGTTGAATCGGGATTGGATGGTGAGCAGTTCTTC.

V usage is TRBV6-6 and J usage is TRBJ1-3, with no clear D. The germline V and J ends were trimmed by 2 bases and 1 base, with 9 bases remaining between them. The CDR3 consists of 15 residues. Germline CDR1 reads MNHNY; CDR2 reads SVGAGI (reference sequence). The CDR3 reads CASSYPPASGNTIYF. CDR3 DNA: TGTGCCAGCAGTTACCCCCCTGCATCTGGAAACACCATATATTTT.

The chain carries TRBV7-2 and TRBJ1-2, with 10 bases that match TRBD1. J lost 8 bases, V lost 3 bases, and 0 bases had no gene match. Germline V gene lookup returns CDR1 SGHTA and CDR2 FQGNSA. There are 12 residues in the CDR3. The CDR3 loop reads CASSLDRGGYTF. CDR3 DNA: TGTGCCAGCAGCTTGGACAGGGGGGGCTACACCTTC. Supplemented by reference TRBV7-2 and TRBJ1-2, the full variable domain reads GAGVSQSPSNKVTEKGKDVELRCDPISGHTALYWYRQSLGQGLEFLIYFQGNSAPDKSGLPSDRFSAERTGGSVSTLTIQRTQQEDSAVYLCASSLDRGGYTFGSGTRLTVV.

J is TRBJ1-2 and V is TRBV15; D is possibly TRBD1 (5 bases). V was pared by 2 bases and J by 6 bases, with 7 bases between. Germline V gives CDR1 LNHNV, CDR2 YYDKDF (reference sequence). This CDR3 region has 12 residues. CDR3 DNA sequence: TGTGCCACCAGCAGACAGGGACATGGCTACACCTTC. The encoded protein is CATSRQGHGYTF.